The following is a T cell receptor beta chain sequence with its context. Its specificity is not known. This sample is part of a study of regulatory T cells in long-lasting Graves disease. Arm-PCR of CDR3 regions and iRepertoire HTBI primers were the basis on which TCR beta libraries were built. One entry per CDR3 protein results from TCRdb running MiXCR on the multiplex PCR reads. The sample carries roughly 380,000 distinct CDR3 sequences, around 15% recorded once. As for time point: newly diagnosed GD, antithyroid drugs for less than 3 months. The TCR library was prepared using RNA isolated from PBMCs. Study outcomes and limitations: Examination was confined to peripheral blood, excluding thyroid tissue.

CDR1 is SGDLS and CDR2 is YYNGEE in the germline V gene. This CDR3 spans 13 amino acids. These same data were also listed under a study on T cells in Graves' hyperthyroidism and ophthalmopathy. That work adds: Stable hyperthyroidism: no ophthalmopathy progression over 18 months of follow-up. Before onset, ophthalmopathy was predicted by the model a median around 6.2 months earlier.

This sequence joins TRBV9 and TRBJ2-5; no clear D. The J call may be incorrect, as the DNA end agrees better with TRBJ2-7. Material: peripheral blood mononuclear cells (PBMCs), obtained at new diagnosis, from a patient treated with antithyroid drugs. The TCR was taken from a middle-aged man with Graves disease. The CDR3 nucleotides are TGTGCCAGCAGCGTAGGCCTCACCTACGAGCAGTACTTC. Its translation: CASSVGLTYEQYF.